This TCR beta chain was captured in a study of regulatory T cells in long-lasting Graves disease. Study-level findings and limits: TRBV28, TRBJ1-2 and TRBJ2-5 were segments that persistent disease favored. Newly diagnosed Graves' patients exceeded persistent ones in TCR diversity.

The germline CDR1 and CDR2 sequences are LNHDA and SQIVND (reference sequence). The CDR3 consists of 14 residues. With V trimmed by 3 bases and J by 4 bases, 2 bases remained unmatched. CDR3-region Arm-PCR and iRepertoire HTBI primers produced the TCR beta libraries. Per the study methods: Detected in the samples were around 59 TRBV and 12 to 15 TRBJ segments. TCRdb redid the calling of the multiplex PCR reads with MiXCR, one entry per CDR3 protein. What appears here as the V and J calls and clone size reflects TCRdb's work, not the paper's. The sample has some 450,000 distinct CDR3 sequences; roughly 15% are singletons. This clonotype has only a few counts. As yet, its antigen is unknown. Specified time point: newly diagnosed GD, antithyroid drugs for less than 3 months. From RNA extracted from PBMCs, the TCR library was made. The same sample was also studied in work on T cells in Graves' hyperthyroidism and ophthalmopathy.

The rearrangement links TRBV19 to TRBJ2-1; 8 bases map to TRBD2. The specimen was peripheral blood mononuclear cells (PBMCs), collected at new diagnosis, from a patient treated with antithyroid drugs. The receptor was isolated from a woman aged 25 to 39 with Graves disease. The CDR3 sequence is CASSISGAYNEQFF. The DNA of the CDR3 is TGTGCCAGTAGTATTAGCGGGGCATACAATGAGCAGTTCTTC.